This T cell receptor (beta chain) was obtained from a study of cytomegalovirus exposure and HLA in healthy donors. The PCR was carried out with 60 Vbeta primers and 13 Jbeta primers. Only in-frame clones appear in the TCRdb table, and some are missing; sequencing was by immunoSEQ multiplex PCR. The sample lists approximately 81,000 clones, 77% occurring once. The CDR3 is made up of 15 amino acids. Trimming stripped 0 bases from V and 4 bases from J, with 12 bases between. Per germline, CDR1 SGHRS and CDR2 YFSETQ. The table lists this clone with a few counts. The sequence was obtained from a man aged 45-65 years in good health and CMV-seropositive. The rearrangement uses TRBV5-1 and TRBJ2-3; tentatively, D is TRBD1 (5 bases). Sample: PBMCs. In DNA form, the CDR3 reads TGCGCCAGCAGCTTGGAGGGGAAAGGCGCAGATACGCAGTATTTT. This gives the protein CASSLEGKGADTQYF. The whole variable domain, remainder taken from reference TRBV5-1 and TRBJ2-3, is KAGVTQTPRYLIKTRGQQVTLSCSPISGHRSVSWYQQTPGQGLQFLFEYFSETQRNKGNFPGRFSGRQFSNSRSEMNVSTLELGDSALYLCASSLEGKGADTQYFGPGTRLTVL.